These T cell receptor beta chains were read from a single sample in a study of cytomegalovirus exposure and HLA in healthy donors. The assay was immunoSEQ multiplex PCR, and TCRdb's table has in-frame clones only and misses some. This listing includes 95,000 to 150,000 clones. Sequenced material: PBMCs. The receptors shown here come from a man in his late teens or twenties in good health and CMV-seronegative. The CDR3 runs from the conserved cysteine through the conserved F or W. Fields, in order: V gene, J gene, CDR3 protein.

V gene: TRBV27
J gene: TRBJ2-7
CDR3 protein: CASSFSGKLYEQYF

V gene: TRBV6-1
J gene: TRBJ2-1
CDR3 protein: CASSHTGGPWFF

V gene: TRBV5-6
J gene: TRBJ1-2
CDR3 protein: CASSPLQGTYYGYTF

V gene: TRBV7-9
J gene: TRBJ2-1
CDR3 protein: CASSSKFRTSGRRDEQFF

V gene: TRBV27
J gene: TRBJ2-7
CDR3 protein: CASSPGTDMPYEQYF

V gene: TRBV30
J gene: TRBJ1-1
CDR3 protein: CAWSVRPRGQGSRSTEAFF

V gene: TRBV28
J gene: TRBJ1-5
CDR3 protein: CASSLGQTPNQPQHF

V gene: TRBV6-4
J gene: TRBJ2-1
CDR3 protein: CASSDERGHNEQFF

V gene: TRBV13
J gene: TRBJ2-3
CDR3 protein: CASSLGAGVPDTQYF

V gene: TRBV6-5
J gene: TRBJ2-7
CDR3 protein: CASSLDRDEQYF

V gene: TRBV7-6
J gene: TRBJ2-7
CDR3 protein: CASSLVRGSYEQYF

V gene: TRBV5-1
J gene: TRBJ2-1
CDR3 protein: CASSLAGADEQFF

V gene: TRBV19
J gene: TRBJ2-5
CDR3 protein: CASSIGEGGTQYF

V gene: TRBV12-5
J gene: TRBJ2-7
CDR3 protein: CASGLAADEQYF

V gene: TRBV9
J gene: TRBJ1-3
CDR3 protein: CASSPAGSGNTIYF

V gene: TRBV20-1
J gene: TRBJ1-2
CDR3 protein: CSASSEGYTF

V gene: TRBV5-6
J gene: TRBJ1-6
CDR3 protein: CASSFPTGGAGSPLHF

V gene: TRBV19
J gene: TRBJ1-1
CDR3 protein: CASRSSGTGGTEAFF

V gene: TRBV19
J gene: TRBJ2-1
CDR3 protein: CASSWRDRGRIDEQFF

V gene: TRBV29-1
J gene: TRBJ2-1
CDR3 protein: CSAVPATKYNEQFF

V gene: TRBV6-5
J gene: TRBJ1-1
CDR3 protein: CASSYSGQGRTEAFF

V gene: TRBV28
J gene: TRBJ1-2
CDR3 protein: CASSLGRGGYGYTF